This T cell receptor (beta chain) emerged from a study of CD8+ T cells in alopecia areata. Reverse transcription of extracted RNA yielded cDNA, which provided the sequencing template. The method was immunoSEQ multiplex PCR; TCRdb's version includes in-frame clones alone and lacks a portion of them. The sample holds around 210,000 clones, roughly three fifths seen once. Broader study findings: Sequencing of scalp samples also captures resident alphabeta T cells of normal skin. Higher clonality was seen in lesional scalp than in normal scalp, especially in alopecia totalis/universalis.

A FACSAria was used to sort CD4+ and CD8+ T cells. These cells came from PBMCs. The germline V gene has CDR1 SNHLY and CDR2 FYNNEI. The CDR3 extends over 14 amino acids. Points on this clone: Its antigen is not identified.

The receptor's source is a human donor in good health. Sequences were obtained from CD8+ T cells sorted from blood. The rearrangement links TRBV2 to TRBJ2-5; 8 bases are shared with TRBD1. Near its end, the DNA agrees better with TRBJ2-7, so the J call may be wrong. CDR3 DNA sequence: TGTGCCAGCACGGGGACAGGTCTTAACTACGAGCAGTACTTC. Its protein product is CASTGTGLNYEQYF.